Listed below are T cell receptor beta chains from one sample, sequenced in a study of cytomegalovirus exposure and HLA in healthy donors. The protocol was immunoSEQ multiplex PCR, while the TCRdb copy is restricted to in-frame clones and leaves out a portion. The sample shows around 180,000 clones, around 80% of them seen only once. Specimen: PBMCs. The source of these receptors is a woman in her twenties or thirties in good health and CMV-seropositive. The CDR3 runs from the conserved cysteine through the conserved F or W. The order of the fields is D gene, V gene, CDR3 length, CDR3 protein. The D gene is left open where the match is weak.

TRBD1 | TRBV10-3 | 14 | CAISESGTDYEQYF
TRBD2 | TRBV7-9 | 17 | CASSPTRAGGFTDTQYF
TRBD2 | TRBV19 | 15 | CASSPLAGVGNEQFF
- | TRBV7-2 | 14 | CASSFQGTTDTQYF
- | TRBV18 | 14 | CASSPAAVGTEAFF
TRBD2 | TRBV29-1 | 14 | CSVVSAGGPYEQYF
TRBD1 | TRBV28 | 13 | CATLDGQAYEQYF
- | TRBV10-3 | 14 | CAIRIDRRQETQYF
TRBD1 | TRBV29-1 | 13 | CSVEGQGVYGYTF
- | TRBV5-1 | 15 | CASSGPSTNTGELFF
- | TRBV10-3 | 13 | CAISSAYQETQYF
- | TRBV4-3 | 14 | CASSQDAGAREQYF
TRBD1 | TRBV28 | 14 | CASSWDRLNEKLFF
TRBD1 | TRBV5-8 | 14 | CASSPRTGDYGYTF
TRBD1 | TRBV6-5 | 14 | CASSPAAGGYGYTF
- | TRBV9 | 16 | CASSADGGAVQETQYF
TRBD1 | TRBV6-5 | 14 | CASSRTGGRDEQFF
TRBD2 | TRBV7-7 | 16 | CASSSRLAGGLVTQYF
- | TRBV9 | 13 | CASSSFNTGELFF
- | TRBV28 | 14 | CASSFTGGSYEQYF
- | TRBV1 | 16 | CTIRTSGKSSYNEQFF
TRBD2 | TRBV7-2 | 17 | CASNPPREREARETQYF
TRBD1 | TRBV28 | 15 | CASSLGTGWEDTQYF
- | TRBV5-1 | 11 | CASRLRTEAFF
TRBD2 | TRBV4-1 | 16 | CASSRGGTSEPYEQYF
TRBD1 | TRBV5-1 | 17 | CASSANLGQGANEKLFF
- | TRBV10-1 | 13 | CASSESSTDTQYF
TRBD2 | TRBV5-1 | 17 | CASSLSGPSGLQGEQYF
TRBD1 | TRBV10-3 | 17 | CAISGGVQGLGDQPQHF
TRBD2 | TRBV5-1 | 15 | CASSQWTSGSHEQYF
TRBD2 | TRBV28 | 13 | CASMAGGQETQYF
TRBD1 | TRBV23-1 | 17 | CASSPADRSSGANVLTF
- | TRBV25-1 | 15 | CASSKRERSYNEQFF
- | TRBV5-1 | 13 | CASSFGSTYEQYF
- | TRBV7-6 | 13 | CASSLASADTQYF
- | TRBV5-8 | 19 | CASSSPRQGTIVGAGELFF
- | TRBV5-4 | 14 | CASSRPGSYNEQFF
TRBD1 | TRBV11-3 | 14 | CASSSGQGQETQYF
- | TRBV7-6 | 15 | CASSLLGRVGDTQYF
TRBD1 | TRBV6-4 | 13 | CASSFGQGIGYTF
- | TRBV5-4 | 14 | CASSLWATSYEQYF
TRBD2 | TRBV7-2 | 16 | CASSLEGGLAAYEQYF
TRBD1 | TRBV11-3 | 15 | CASSAAGQGAFEQYF
- | TRBV5-1 | 13 | CASSLGGVTEAFF
TRBD1 | TRBV6-1 | 14 | CASHGTGGIYGYTF
- | TRBV30 | 12 | CAAGPSSYEQYF